The entry below gives a single T cell receptor (beta chain) sequence along with its context. The antigen is undetermined. This entry comes from a study of beta chain features in type 1 diabetes. V was pared by 4 bases and J by 4 bases, with 4 bases of the junction left unmatched. The CDR3 has 14 amino acids. Germline assignment: CDR1 SEHNR and CDR2 FQNEAQ (reference sequence). The investigators reverse transcribed all of the isolated RNA, so they sequenced expressed TCRB transcripts. TCRdb keeps only in-frame clones here, not all; method: immunoSEQ multiplex PCR. The data show 400,000 to 550,000 clones, around 10% seen once. Study-level points and caveats: Junctions at VDJ sites from type 1 diabetes patients had fewer insertions and more deletions.

The sample comprised naive CD4+ T cells from blood. The receptor was isolated from a woman between 18 and 29 years old in good health. This chain joins TRBV7-9 and TRBJ1-2; 9 bases are shared with TRBD1. CDR3 sequence reads: CASSSVDRGYGYTF. For the CDR3, the DNA is TGTGCCAGCAGCTCAGTGGACAGGGGCTATGGCTACACCTTC.